This T cell receptor (beta chain) stems from a study of cytomegalovirus exposure and HLA in healthy donors (dated by TCRdb to the late 2010s). For context, the study as a whole: The roughly 670 repertoires of the first cohort and the 110 or so validation repertoires were produced on the same platform, according to a later analysis. The aim of the study was to test whether cataloging public T cell receptors could identify signatures of past pathogen exposure. Besides the first cohort of roughly 700 subjects, a separate validation cohort made up of roughly 120 different subjects was used. To predict cytomegalovirus infection status, the study brought together high-throughput TCR immunosequencing, statistical association of individual TCRs with disease status, and machine learning.

The germline V gene provides CDR1 MNHEY and CDR2 SVGAGI. V sheds 6 bases and J sheds 3 bases, leaving 17 bases between their ends. The CDR3 measures 15 amino acids from cysteine to phenylalanine. Here the CDR3 DNA is all that survives: 45 bases in frame from base 1. Receptors were amplified or captured by the immunoSEQ multiplex PCR assay. Regarding the original processing steps: A statistical classification framework was built to diagnose cytomegalovirus status from the catalog of TCR beta chain sequences. Held by TCRdb, this immuneACCESS table contains in-frame sequences only and omits some clones. Under half of the omission traces to an unresolved V gene where checked; the cause of the rest is unknown. Clone size and the V and J calls come from that table; the DNA yielded D and trimming. This sample lists over 45,000 clones; 88% were detected once. Together, the top ten hold about 6.7% of the sample.

On this clone itself: Its cognate antigen has yet to be identified. It has no much larger one-base neighbor in the sample; base qualities were not kept.

Donors formed part of the validation cohort, which comprised about 130 subjects and was distinct from the first cohort of under 850 subjects. Findings and caveats that apply to the study as a whole: The validation cohort had no HLA typing available for a later analysis, so co-occurrence within that cohort was assessed over all 120 or so repertoires. Across donors, most TCR sequences were observed very rarely, whereas some public TCRs were present in many individuals. Three of the identified cytomegalovirus-associated TCR beta chains were confirmed in vitro to be specific for cytomegalovirus antigens. According to the authors, the approach could potentially be generalized to other disease states and immunological phenotypes. In both the original and validation cohorts, the classifier was reported to diagnose cytomegalovirus status with high specificity and sensitivity. In a later analysis, TCRs clustered in the first cohort were found to also tend to co-occur in the approximately 120 validation repertoires, with approximately 93% of cluster scores above 0. The study listed 150 to 200 TCR beta chains as associated with cytomegalovirus.

Recombination connected TRBV6-5 to TRBJ1-2; the D gene is possibly TRBD1, with 5 bases matching. This receptor was identified in a woman aged 30 to 39 in good health and CMV-seronegative. The sample consisted of PBMCs. The CDR3 corresponds to CASSDGRGKDYGYTF. The base sequence is TGTGCCAGCAGCGATGGTAGGGGCAAAGACTATGGCTACACCTTC.